This TCR beta chain emerged from a study of blood T cell repertoires in COVID-19. Study-level information: Samples of COVID-19 (acute and convalescent) were obtained from the United States, Italy and Spain. T cells, B-cell-depleted T cells, or PBMCs provided the cDNA or gDNA that served as material.

This CDR3 spans 16 amino acids. V lost 3 bases, J lost 0 bases, and 13 bases lay in between. In germline, CDR1 is KGHDR, CDR2 SFDVKD. As handled by the study authors: Counts of nucleated cells, estimated from reference gene primer amplification, were obtained. The data were produced by immunoSEQ multiplex PCR, yet TCRdb's version contains in-frame clones alone and is incomplete. V and J calls and clone size are given by that table; D and trimming were obtained from the DNA. The sample contains approximately 36,000 clones, 85% to 90% of which appear only once. The chain combines TRBV24-1 with TRBJ2-5; tentatively, D is TRBD1 (6 bases). The clonotype comes from a man aged 55 to 70 with active or convalescent COVID-19. The source material was peripheral blood. As DNA, the CDR3 is TGTGCCACCAGTGATCCCGGGACAAGTAACCAAGAGACCCAGTACTTC. Amino acids: CATSDPGTSNQETQYF.